The text below deals with one T cell receptor beta chain. Its matching antigen is unknown. This specimen belongs to a study of OX40 agonist ivuxolimab in advanced cancers. Overall study context: Ivuxolimab, an agonistic anti-OX40 (CD134) antibody, was given to patients. Three patients responded partially, comprising one with hepatocellular carcinoma and two with cutaneous melanoma. Each patient was given ivuxolimab into a vein every 2 weeks, at 0.01 to 10 mg/kg.

Libraries were prepared by immunoSEQ multiplex PCR; TCRdb keeps only in-frame clonotypes and omits some of them. Among 60,000 to 75,000 clones listed, more than 75% were seen once. Germline lookup yields CDR1 SGHRS and CDR2 YFSETQ. The CDR3 length is 14 residues. V gave up 0 bases and J gave up 6 bases; unmatched junction bases: 5. Findings and caveats of the study: Clonal expansion from baseline to week 6 occurred in both CD4+ and CD8+ T cells.

This sequence was found in an adult with an advanced solid tumor such as melanoma, head and neck, liver or kidney cancer. The input for sequencing was CD4+ or CD8+ T cells sorted from blood, taken in a trial of the OX40 agonist ivuxolimab. The chain is built from TRBV5-1 and TRBJ2-7; the match to TRBD2 covers 8 bases. Here the CDR3 reads CASSLGPGGSEQYF. CDR3 in DNA: TGCGCCAGCAGCTTGGGGCCGGGGGGGAGCGAGCAGTACTTC.